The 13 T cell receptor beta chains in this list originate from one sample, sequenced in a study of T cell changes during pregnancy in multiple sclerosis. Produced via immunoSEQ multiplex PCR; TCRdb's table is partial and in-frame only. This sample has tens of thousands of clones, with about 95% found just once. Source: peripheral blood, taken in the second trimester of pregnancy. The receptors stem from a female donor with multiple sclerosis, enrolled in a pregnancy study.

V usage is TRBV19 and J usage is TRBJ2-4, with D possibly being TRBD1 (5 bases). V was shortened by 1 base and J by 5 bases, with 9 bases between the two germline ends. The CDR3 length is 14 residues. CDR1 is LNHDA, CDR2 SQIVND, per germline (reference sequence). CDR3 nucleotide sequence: TGTGCCAGTAGTATAGCTGGGGCTCAAAACATTCAGTACTTC. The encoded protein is CASSIAGAQNIQYF.

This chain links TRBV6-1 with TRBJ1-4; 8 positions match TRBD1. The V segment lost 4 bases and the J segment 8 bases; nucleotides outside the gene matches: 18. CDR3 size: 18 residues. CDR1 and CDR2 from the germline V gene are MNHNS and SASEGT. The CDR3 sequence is CASSVGVGAQGVAEKLFF. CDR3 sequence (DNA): TGTGCCAGCAGTGTGGGGGTCGGTGCACAGGGGGTGGCGGAAAAACTGTTTTTT.

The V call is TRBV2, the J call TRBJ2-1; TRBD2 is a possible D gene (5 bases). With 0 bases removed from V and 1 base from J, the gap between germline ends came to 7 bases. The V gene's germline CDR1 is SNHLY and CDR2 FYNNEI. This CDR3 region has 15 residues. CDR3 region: CASSEATRSYNEQFF. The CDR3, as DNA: TGTGCCAGCAGTGAAGCCACTAGATCCTACAATGAGCAGTTCTTC.

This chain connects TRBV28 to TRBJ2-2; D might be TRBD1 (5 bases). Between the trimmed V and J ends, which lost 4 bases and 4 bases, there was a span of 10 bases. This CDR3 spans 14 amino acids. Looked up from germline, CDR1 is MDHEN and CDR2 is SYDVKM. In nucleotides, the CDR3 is TGTGCCAGCAGTTATCTAAGGGGCACCGGGGAGCTGTTTTTT. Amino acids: CASSYLRGTGELFF.

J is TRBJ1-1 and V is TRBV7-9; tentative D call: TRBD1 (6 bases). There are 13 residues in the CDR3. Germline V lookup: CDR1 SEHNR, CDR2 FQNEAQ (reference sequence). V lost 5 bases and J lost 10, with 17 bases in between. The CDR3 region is CASSVQGAVVAFF. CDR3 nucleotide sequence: TGTGCCAGCAGCGTACAGGGCGCGGTGGTAGCTTTCTTT.

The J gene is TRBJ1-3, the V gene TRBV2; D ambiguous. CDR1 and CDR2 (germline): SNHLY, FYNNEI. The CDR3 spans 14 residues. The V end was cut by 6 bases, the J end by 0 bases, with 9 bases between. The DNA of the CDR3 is TGTGCCAGCAGCGACTGGTCCTCTGGAAACACCATATATTTT. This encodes CASSDWSSGNTIYF.

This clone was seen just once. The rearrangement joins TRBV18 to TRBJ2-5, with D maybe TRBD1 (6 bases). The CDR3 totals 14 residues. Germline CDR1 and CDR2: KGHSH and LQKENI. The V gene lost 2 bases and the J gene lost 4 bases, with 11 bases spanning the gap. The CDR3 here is CASSPGGAAETQYF. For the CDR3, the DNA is TGTGCCAGCTCACCAGGGGGCGCGGCAGAGACCCAGTACTTC. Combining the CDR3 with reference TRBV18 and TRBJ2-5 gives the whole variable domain NAGVMQNPRHLVRRRGQEARLRCSPMKGHSHVYWYRQLPEEGLKFMVYLQKENIIDESGMPKERFSAEFPKEGPSILRIQQVVRGDSAAYFCASSPGGAAETQYFGPGTRLLVL.

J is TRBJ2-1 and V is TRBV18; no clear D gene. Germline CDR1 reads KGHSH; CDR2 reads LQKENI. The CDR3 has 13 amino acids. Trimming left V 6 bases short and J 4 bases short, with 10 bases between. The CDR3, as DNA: TGTGCCAGCTCGCCGATAGTGTACAATGAGCAGTTCTTC. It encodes CASSPIVYNEQFF.

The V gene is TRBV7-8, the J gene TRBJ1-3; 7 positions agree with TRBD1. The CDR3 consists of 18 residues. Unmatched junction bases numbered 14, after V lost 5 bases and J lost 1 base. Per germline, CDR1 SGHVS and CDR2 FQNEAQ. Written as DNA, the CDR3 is TGTGCCAGCAGCCAAACCGGGACAGCAGTTGTTTCTGGAAACACCATATATTTT. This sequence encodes CASSQTGTAVVSGNTIYF.

CDR3 sequence: CASSETESSPLHF. In DNA form, the CDR3 reads TGTGCCAGCTCTGAGACAGAGTCTTCACCCCTCCACTTT. This chain connects TRBV18 to TRBJ1-6; possibly TRBD1 for D (5 bases). The CDR3 is 13 residues long. Per the germline V gene, CDR1 is KGHSH and CDR2 is LQKENI. Between the trimmed V and J ends, which lost 6 bases and 9 bases, there was a span of 12 bases.

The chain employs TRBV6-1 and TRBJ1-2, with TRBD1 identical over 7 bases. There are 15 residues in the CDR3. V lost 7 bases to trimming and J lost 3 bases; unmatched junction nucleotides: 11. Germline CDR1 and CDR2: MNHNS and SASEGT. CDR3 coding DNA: TGTGCCAGCACCGCCGGGACAGCAAATTACTATGGCTACACCTTC. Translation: CASTAGTANYYGYTF.

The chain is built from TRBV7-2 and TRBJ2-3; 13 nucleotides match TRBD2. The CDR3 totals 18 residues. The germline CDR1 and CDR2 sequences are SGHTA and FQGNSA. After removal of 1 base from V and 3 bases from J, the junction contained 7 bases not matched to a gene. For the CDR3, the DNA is TGTGCCAGCAGCTTAGAGGTTATGGGACTAGCGGGAACAGATACGCAGTATTTT. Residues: CASSLEVMGLAGTDTQYF.

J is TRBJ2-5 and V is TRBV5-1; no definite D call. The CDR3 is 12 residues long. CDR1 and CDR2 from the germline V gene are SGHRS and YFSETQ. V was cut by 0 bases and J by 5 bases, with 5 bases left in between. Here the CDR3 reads CASSLAGETQYF. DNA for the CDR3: TGCGCCAGCAGCTTGGCCGGGGAGACCCAGTACTTC.